The following is a T cell receptor (beta chain) sequence with its context. Antigen specificity is unknown. Germline loops: CDR1 LGHDT, CDR2 YNNKEL (reference sequence). CDR3 length equals 16 residues. Trimming took 4 bases from V and 3 from J; bases not matched to a gene: 11. These data belong to a study of response to subunit inactivated influenza vaccine. Findings and caveats of the study: New T cells are recruited in small numbers by each seasonal influenza vaccination, according to the authors' suggestion.

TCRdb recomputed calls from the RT-PCR reads with MiXCR, one row per CDR3 protein. The sample includes a few hundred thousand distinct CDR3 sequences, 12% of them seen just once. The receptor comes from a man aged 45-60 years who received an inactivated influenza vaccine. The genes are TRBV3-1 and TRBJ1-1, with 7 bases identical to TRBD1. The specimen was non-naive T cells sorted from PBMCs, collected around 14 days before vaccination. The CDR3 spells CASSLYRGGADTEAFF. CDR3 sequence (DNA): TGTGCCAGCAGCCTCTACAGGGGAGGAGCGGACACTGAAGCTTTCTTT.